The 30 T cell receptor beta chains below all came from one sample that was sequenced in a study of T-cell memory formation after mild COVID-19 (dated by TCRdb to 2020 to 2023). Receptor amplification or capture employed 5' RACE. Sequencing used an Illumina NovaSeq 6000. The public reads were reprocessed in TCRdb via fastp at Q25 and MiXCR, keeping in-frame beta chains. Here each entry gathers all rows of one CDR3 protein and keeps the most common genes and DNA. In this sample the table shows roughly 500,000 distinct CDR3 sequences, about 20% of which occur a single time. The ten largest clones take up about 12% of the sample. The specimen was PBMCs or a T cell subset sorted from them (not recorded which). All receptors derive from an adult woman who had mild COVID-19 (a few samples of this study predate the infection). The sample titles of this study are shuffled in the database, so cell type and time point are left out; the donor was told from shared clones.

This clonotype was detected only a few times. The chain uses TRBV7-2 and TRBJ1-4; 8 bases agree with TRBD1. The CDR3 consists of 15 residues. V trimming: 5 bases; J trimming: 5 bases; junction bases outside the gene matches: 7. Germline V CDR1 and CDR2: SGHTA, FQGNSA. The chain's CDR3 is CASSKQQGVNEKLFF. The CDR3 DNA reads TGTGCCAGCAGCAAACAACAGGGGGTCAATGAAAAACTGTTTTTT.

The rearrangement joins TRBV4-1 to TRBJ1-6; 8 bases map to TRBD1. V dropped 4 bases and J dropped 7; count of bases not matched to a gene: 6. Germline V CDR1 and CDR2: MGHRA, YSYEKL. CDR3 length equals 15 residues. CDR3 sequence reads: CASSLPDRVNSPLHF. The CDR3 nucleotides read TGCGCCAGCAGCCTTCCGGACAGGGTAAATTCACCCCTCCACTTT.

The chain uses TRBV20-1 and TRBJ1-1; D is perhaps TRBD1 (5 bases). CDR1 is DFQATT and CDR2 is SNEGSKA in the germline V gene (reference sequence). The length of the CDR3 is 13 residues. CDR3 sequence (DNA): TGCAGGCCAGTGGCAGGGCCGTACACTGAAGCTTTCTTT. Protein sequence: CRPVAGPYTEAFF.

V gene TRBV20-1 combines with J gene TRBJ1-2; D gene uncertain. Trimming removed 1 base from V and 4 bases from J, with 7 bases in between. CDR1 is DFQATT, CDR2 SNEGSKA, per germline (reference sequence). The CDR3 is made up of 12 amino acids. The CDR3: CSARGKSYGYTF. CDR3 coding DNA: TGCAGTGCTAGAGGCAAATCCTATGGCTACACCTTC.

The chain employs TRBV7-3 and TRBJ2-1, with D uncertain. CDR1 is SGHTA, CDR2 FQGTGA, per germline. CDR3 length: 15 amino acids. V was shortened by 4 bases and J by 7 bases, with 17 bases between the two germline ends. CDR3 loop: CASSSQPGLGNEQFF. CDR3 nucleotide sequence: TGTGCCAGCAGCTCCCAACCGGGCCTGGGGAATGAGCAGTTCTTC.

The J gene is TRBJ2-7, the V gene TRBV9; D could derive from TRBD1 or TRBD2 (6 bases each). The CDR3 spans 18 residues. The V gene lost 3 bases and the J gene lost 7 bases, with 29 bases spanning the gap. Germline V gene sequence: CDR1 SGDLS, CDR2 YYNGEE. The CDR3 DNA is TGTGCCAGCAGCGCCCACGATAGGGGGGCTACCGGGACGGAAGAGCAGTACTTC. Translating gives CASSAHDRGATGTEEQYF.

This clonotype was found a few times. In DNA, the CDR3 is TGTGCCAGCAGCAGGAGCGGGGGGGTTTCTTCCTACGAGCAGTACTTC. Residues: CASSRSGGVSSYEQYF. The V and J genes are TRBV6-5 and TRBJ2-7; 10 positions agree with TRBD2. Germline CDR1 is MNHEY and CDR2 is SVGAGI. The CDR3 is 16 residues long. J gave up 1 base and V 6 bases, and 9 bases lay outside the gene matches.

The chain joins TRBV11-2 to TRBJ2-1; D is perhaps TRBD1 (5 bases). This CDR3 contains 14 residues. Trimming left V 5 bases short and J 2 bases short, with 10 bases between. Germline loops: CDR1 SGHAT, CDR2 FQNNGV. The CDR3: CASSAAGTYNEQFF. The CDR3 DNA follows: TGTGCCAGCAGCGCCGCAGGGACCTACAATGAGCAGTTCTTC.

In its sample, this clonotype was seen a few times. This chain connects TRBV7-2 to TRBJ2-5, with no clear D. From germline, CDR1 is SGHTA and CDR2 FQGNSA. Trimming stripped 5 bases from V and 5 bases from J, with 12 bases between. There are 13 residues in the CDR3. The CDR3 spells CASSPRTRETQYF. In nucleotides, the CDR3 is TGTGCCAGCAGCCCCCGAACCAGGGAGACCCAGTACTTC.

The J gene is TRBJ1-2, the V gene TRBV25-1; the D is unclear. In germline, CDR1 is MGHDK, CDR2 SYGVNS. This CDR3 is 14 amino acids long. Trimming stripped 6 bases from V and 4 bases from J, with 15 bases between. Here the CDR3 reads CASSSLGPFYGYTF. In DNA form, the CDR3 reads TGTGCCAGCAGCTCTCTGGGCCCTTTCTATGGCTACACCTTC.

This clonotype has just a few counts. The rearrangement uses TRBV6-5 and TRBJ2-7; D possibly corresponds to TRBD1 (5 bases). The length of the CDR3 is 13 residues. Germline V gene sequence: CDR1 MNHEY, CDR2 SVGAGI. Trimming removed 6 bases from V and 4 bases from J, with 13 bases in between. The chain's CDR3 is CASRDTVGYEQYF. DNA of the CDR3: TGTGCCAGCAGGGACACTGTGGGTTACGAGCAGTACTTC.

This clonotype was found a few times. V usage is TRBV9 and J usage is TRBJ2-3; 12 bases are shared with TRBD2. In germline, CDR1 is SGDLS, CDR2 YYNGEE. There are 16 residues in the CDR3. After removal of 2 bases from V and 2 bases from J, the junction contained 3 bases not matched to a gene. CDR3 nucleotide sequence: TGTGCCAGCAGCGTGACTAGCGGGAGAGTCACAGATACGCAGTATTTT. This sequence encodes CASSVTSGRVTDTQYF.

This clonotype was observed a handful of times. The J gene is TRBJ2-7, the V gene TRBV5-1, with 7 bases aligning to TRBD1. Trimming removed 0 bases from V and 2 bases from J; junction bases left unmatched: 14. The CDR3 is 18 residues long. Looked up from germline, CDR1 is SGHRS and CDR2 is YFSETQ. The CDR3 spells CASSLEKYGQADPYEQYF. The CDR3 nucleotides read TGCGCCAGCAGCTTGGAGAAATATGGACAGGCCGACCCCTACGAGCAGTACTTC.

The CDR3, as DNA: TGTGCCAGCAGGGGGACTCTAGGTGAGCAGTACTTC. Residues: CASRGTLGEQYF. The V call is TRBV25-1, the J call TRBJ2-7; D perhaps matches TRBD2 (6 bases). Trimming took off 6 bases at V and 7 bases at J, with 13 bases between the two ends. CDR1 is MGHDK and CDR2 is SYGVNS in the germline V gene. CDR3 length: 12 residues.

The rearrangement joins TRBV5-1 to TRBJ2-7, with 14 bases fitting TRBD2. CDR1 SGHRS and CDR2 YFSETQ come from the germline V gene. V lost 4 bases, J lost 0 bases, and 6 bases stayed unmatched. The CDR3 covers 17 residues. CDR3 protein: CASSQGLAGESSYEQYF. CDR3 DNA: TGCGCCAGCAGCCAGGGACTAGCGGGGGAAAGCTCCTACGAGCAGTACTTC.

The chain has TRBV5-1 and TRBJ2-4, with TRBD1 as a possible D gene (5 bases). The CDR3 is made up of 16 amino acids. The V gene's germline CDR1 is SGHRS and CDR2 YFSETQ. The V gene lost 0 bases and the J gene lost 0 bases, with 10 bases spanning the gap. CDR3 bases: TGCGCCAGCAGCTTGGTCCAGGGAATAGCCAAAAACATTCAGTACTTC. Encoded protein: CASSLVQGIAKNIQYF.

Only a few counts were recorded for this clonotype. The chain combines TRBV20-1 with TRBJ2-1; TRBD2 aligns across 11 bases. The CDR3 totals 15 residues. Losses at the gene ends were 5 bases for V and 4 bases for J; bases not matched to a gene: 7. From germline, CDR1 is DFQATT and CDR2 SNEGSKA (reference sequence). CDR3 in DNA: TGCAGTGCTTATTCCTTAGCGGGAGGGTACAATGAGCAGTTCTTC. Its protein product is CSAYSLAGGYNEQFF.

The chain couples TRBV6-2 or TRBV6-3 to TRBJ2-1; TRBD2 matches 8 bases. Trimming at V came to 8 bases and at J to 4 bases, leaving 10 bases not matched to a gene. The V gene's germline CDR1 is MNHEY and CDR2 SVGEGT. CDR3 length: 15 amino acids. In nucleotides, the CDR3 is TGTGCCAGCCAGACCGGGACTAGAATATACAATGAGCAGTTCTTC. This sequence encodes CASQTGTRIYNEQFF.

This rearrangement joins TRBV4-3 to TRBJ2-5, with a weak D call TRBD1 (5 bases). Germline loops: CDR1 LGHNA, CDR2 YSLEER. V lost 0 bases, J lost 5 bases, and 10 bases lay in between. There are 14 residues in the CDR3. The CDR3 DNA reads as TGCGCCAGCAGCCAAGATCAGGGTGGGGAGACCCAGTACTTC. The encoded protein is CASSQDQGGETQYF.

The chain has TRBV5-1 and TRBJ1-3, with D possibly matching TRBD1 (6 bases). CDR3 length: 14 amino acids. Trimming removed 1 base from V and 2 bases from J, with 7 bases in between. Germline values: CDR1 SGHRS, CDR2 YFSETQ. CDR3 sequence (DNA): TGCGCCAGCAGCTTGAACAGGGCTGGAAACACCATATATTTT. Translating it yields CASSLNRAGNTIYF.

This clonotype was detected a few times. This chain links TRBV20-1 with TRBJ2-7; D ambiguous. V lost 6 bases to trimming and J lost 4 bases, with 16 bases between them. This CDR3 region has 13 residues. Germline V gene lookup returns CDR1 DFQATT and CDR2 SNEGSKA (reference sequence). The DNA for the CDR3 is TGCAGTGCCCTCCCCCCGAATGTATACGAGCAGTACTTC. Protein: CSALPPNVYEQYF.

V gene TRBV25-1 combines with J gene TRBJ1-1; 7 positions match TRBD1. This CDR3 region has 15 residues. In germline, CDR1 is MGHDK, CDR2 SYGVNS. Trimming cost V 4 bases and J 1 base; bases outside gene matches: 6. As DNA, the CDR3 is TGTGCCAGCAGTGGGGTACAGGGGTGGAACACTGAAGCTTTCTTT. Its protein product is CASSGVQGWNTEAFF.

The J gene is TRBJ2-1, the V gene TRBV6-4; TRBD2 matches at 7 bases. The CDR3 length is 15 residues. V trimming: 9 bases; J trimming: 7 bases; junction bases outside the gene matches: 15. Germline values: CDR1 MRHNA, CDR2 SNTAGT. CDR3 sequence reads: CARSLLTSVGNEQFF. For the CDR3, the DNA is TGTGCCAGGAGCCTCCTCACTAGCGTGGGTAATGAGCAGTTCTTC.

This clonotype was counted a few times. The CDR3 loop is CASSYLLAVTDTQYF. Here the CDR3 DNA reads TGTGCCAGCAGTTACCTCCTAGCGGTTACAGATACGCAGTATTTT. The genes are TRBV6-6 and TRBJ2-3; 7 bases match TRBD2. The CDR3 covers 15 residues. Germline lookup yields CDR1 MNHNY and CDR2 SVGAGI (reference sequence). V dropped 2 bases and J dropped 3; count of bases not matched to a gene: 5.

The chain has TRBV5-1 and TRBJ1-2; possibly TRBD1 for D (6 bases). This CDR3 is built from 13 residues. V lost 7 bases and J lost 3, with 13 bases in between. Germline CDR1 is SGHRS and CDR2 is YFSETQ. This CDR3 is CASGPGQDYGYTF. The CDR3 coding sequence is TGCGCCAGCGGCCCGGGACAAGACTATGGCTACACCTTC.

The chain recombines TRBV29-1 with TRBJ1-1; D is unclear. Trimming pared 4 bases from V and 0 bases from J, leaving 6 bases between. Germline CDR1 reads SQVTM; CDR2 reads ANQGSEA. The length of the CDR3 is 12 residues. The CDR3 protein is CSVAGLNTEAFF. Here the CDR3 DNA reads TGCAGCGTTGCCGGTCTGAACACTGAAGCTTTCTTT.

This clonotype has more than one count but fewer than ten. CDR3 nucleotides: TGCAGCAGTAGGTCTACTGAAGCTTTCTTT. It is translated as CSSRSTEAFF. The V and J genes are TRBV29-1 and TRBJ1-1; D not resolved. This CDR3 has 10 amino acids. CDR1 is SQVTM and CDR2 is ANQGSEA in the germline V gene. Trimming shortened V by 8 bases and J by 5 bases, and 9 bases separated the two germline ends.

This clonotype was counted a few times. The J gene is TRBJ2-1, the V gene TRBV20-1, with 7 bases fitting TRBD2. The germline gives CDR1 DFQATT, CDR2 SNEGSKA (reference sequence). The junction had 8 bases not matched to a gene; V was cut back by 0 bases and J by 3 bases. The CDR3 contains 16 residues. The CDR3 protein is CSARDSASSGYNEQFF. The DNA of the CDR3 is TGCAGTGCTAGAGATTCGGCGTCTAGCGGCTACAATGAGCAGTTCTTC.

This clonotype was counted a few times. The CDR3 bases are TGTGCCAGCAGCCAAGATCCCGACACAGATACGCAGTATTTT. It encodes CASSQDPDTDTQYF. The V gene is TRBV3-1, the J gene TRBJ2-3, with unresolved D. CDR3 size: 14 residues. Germline CDR1 reads LGHDT; CDR2 reads YNNKEL (reference sequence). Trimming removed 0 bases at V and 2 bases at J, with 6 bases between.

This clonotype was recorded a few times. No conserved phenylalanine or tryptophan ends this CDR3, so it is likely a read error. It is unclear where the CDR3 begins or ends on the DNA, so no DNA is shown, and the CDR3 is as TCRdb lists it. The rearrangement uses TRBV21-1 and TRBJ2-7; the D call of TRBD2 is as the table states it, not checked on the DNA. TRBV21-1 represents a pseudogene. The CDR3 contains 13 residues when both ends are counted. CDR3 amino acids: CASSKRLPGLHFS.